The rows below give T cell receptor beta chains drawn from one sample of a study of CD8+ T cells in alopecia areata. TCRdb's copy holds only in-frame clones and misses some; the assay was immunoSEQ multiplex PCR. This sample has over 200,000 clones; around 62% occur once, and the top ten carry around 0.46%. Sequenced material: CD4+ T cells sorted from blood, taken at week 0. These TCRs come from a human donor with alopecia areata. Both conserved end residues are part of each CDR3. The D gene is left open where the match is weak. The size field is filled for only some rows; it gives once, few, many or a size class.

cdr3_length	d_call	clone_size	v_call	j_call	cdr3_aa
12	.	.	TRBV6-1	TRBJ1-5	CASSPLDQPQHF
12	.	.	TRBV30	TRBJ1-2	CAWSFTHYGYTF
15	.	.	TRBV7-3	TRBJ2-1	CASSPLPGGTAEQFF
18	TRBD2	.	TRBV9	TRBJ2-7	CASSVISPPGLADYEQYF
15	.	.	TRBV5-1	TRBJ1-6	CASSLDTGGGSPLHF
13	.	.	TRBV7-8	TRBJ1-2	CASSLVASYGYTF
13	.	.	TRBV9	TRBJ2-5	CASSVGGRQTQYF
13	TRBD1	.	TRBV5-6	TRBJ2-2	CASRRDRAGELFF
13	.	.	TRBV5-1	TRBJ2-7	CASSPMFSYEQYF
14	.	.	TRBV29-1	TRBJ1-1	CSGGKSRFDTEAFF
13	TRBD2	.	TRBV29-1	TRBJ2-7	CSEQRGVLYEQYF
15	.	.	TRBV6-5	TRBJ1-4	CASSGREGPDEKLFF
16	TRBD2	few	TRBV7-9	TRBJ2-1	CASSSAGTSVYNEQFF
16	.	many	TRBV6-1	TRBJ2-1	CASSEMVRSSYNEQFF
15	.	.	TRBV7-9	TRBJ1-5	CASSLGGVDNQPQHF
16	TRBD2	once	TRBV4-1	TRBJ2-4	CASSRPTSGRKNIQYF
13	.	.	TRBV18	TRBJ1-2	CASSPTEEVGYTF
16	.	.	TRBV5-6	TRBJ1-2	CASSLSWRSDNYGYTF
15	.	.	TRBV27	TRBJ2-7	CASSFGQPSSYEQYF
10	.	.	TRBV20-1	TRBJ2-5	CSASQETQYF
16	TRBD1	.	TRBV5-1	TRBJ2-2	CASSPPGQGSTGELFF
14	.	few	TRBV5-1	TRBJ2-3	CASSSLEGEDTQYF
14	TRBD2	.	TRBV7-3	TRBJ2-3	CASSVGTSRDTQYF
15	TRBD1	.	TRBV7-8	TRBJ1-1	CASSLGTGGNNEAFF
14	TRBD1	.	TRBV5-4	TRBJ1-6	CASSVRQGNSPLHF
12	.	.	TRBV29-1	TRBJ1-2	CSVVRGGAGYTF
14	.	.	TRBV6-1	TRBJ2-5	CASTAQDPQETQYF
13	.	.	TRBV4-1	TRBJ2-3	CASSQDVRDTQYF
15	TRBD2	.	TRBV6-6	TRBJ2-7	CASTYSGGGPYEQYF
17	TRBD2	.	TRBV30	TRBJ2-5	CAWSRALAGGRQETQYF
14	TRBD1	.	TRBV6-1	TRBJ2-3	CASERGQGTDTQYF
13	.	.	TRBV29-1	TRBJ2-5	CSAGRGVGETQYF
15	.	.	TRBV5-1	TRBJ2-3	CASSPAVTGKDTQYF
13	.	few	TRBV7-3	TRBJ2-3	CASAAGSTDTQYF
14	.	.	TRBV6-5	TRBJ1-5	CASSYRGGSQPQHF
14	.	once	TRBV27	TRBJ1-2	CASSPWSRRDGYTF
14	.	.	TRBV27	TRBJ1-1	CASKWDRDYTEAFF
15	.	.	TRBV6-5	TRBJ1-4	CASSQRTTGNEKLFF
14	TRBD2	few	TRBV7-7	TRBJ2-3	CASSLTSGTDTQYF
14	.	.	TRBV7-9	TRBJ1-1	CASSFRLQDTEAFF
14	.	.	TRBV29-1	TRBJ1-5	CSVEIGTRGQPQHF
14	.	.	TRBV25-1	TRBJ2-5	CASSYNRPQETQYF
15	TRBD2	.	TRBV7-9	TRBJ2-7	CASSRSGIPSYEQYF
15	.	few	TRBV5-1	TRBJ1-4	CASSRDGATNEKLFF
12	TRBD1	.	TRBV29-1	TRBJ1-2	CSVLGQGMGYTF
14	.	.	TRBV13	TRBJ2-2	CASSFGPNTGELFF
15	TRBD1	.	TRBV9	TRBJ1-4	CASSVEGGQARGLFF
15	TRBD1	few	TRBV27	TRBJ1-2	CASSSGQGEVYGYTF
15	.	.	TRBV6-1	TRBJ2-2	CASSTRTANTGELFF